This TCR beta chain originates from a study of T cell changes during pregnancy in multiple sclerosis. This CDR3 has 13 residues. V was clipped by 3 bases and J by 6 bases; unmatched bases: 1. Germline V gene data show CDR1 as MRHNA and CDR2 as SNTAGT. Clones were read by immunoSEQ multiplex PCR, and TCRdb kept only the in-frame ones, dropping some. The data contain just under 20,000 clones, around 89% of them seen just once; the ten biggest clones take up approximately 8%. This receptor was obtained from a female donor in good health, enrolled as a control in a pregnancy study. The J gene is TRBJ2-1, the V gene TRBV6-4; 8 bases agree with TRBD2. Sequencing was performed on CD8+ T cells from peripheral blood mononuclear cells, taken in the second trimester of pregnancy. CDR3 loop: CASSETSVNEQFF. The CDR3 nucleotides are TGTGCCAGCAGTGAGACTAGCGTCAATGAGCAGTTCTTC.